The rows below give T cell receptor beta chains drawn from one sample of a study of blood T cell repertoires in COVID-19. TCRdb's table, derived via immunoSEQ multiplex PCR, lists solely in-frame clones and lacks some. Of approximately 170,000 clones listed, approximately 81% are singletons. The sequenced sample consisted of PBMCs or T cells enriched from blood (not recorded which). Receptors were obtained from a woman aged 45 to 65 who had recovered from COVID-19. The conserved cysteine and the conserved F or W are not part of the CDR3 here. Fields, in order: J gene, V gene, CDR3 protein.

j_gene: TRBJ1-1
v_gene: TRBV7-2
CDR3aa: ASSAHEGRTEAF

j_gene: TRBJ1-3
v_gene: TRBV7-2
CDR3aa: ASSYLTATSGNTIY

j_gene: TRBJ1-1
v_gene: TRBV18
CDR3aa: ASSPSPSGALMNTEAF

j_gene: TRBJ1-4
v_gene: TRBV27
CDR3aa: ASGGYDPGEKLF

j_gene: TRBJ2-5
v_gene: TRBV2
CDR3aa: ASRPLAGSQETQY

j_gene: TRBJ1-6
v_gene: TRBV7-3
CDR3aa: ASSILGGEASPLH

j_gene: TRBJ2-7
v_gene: TRBV11-3
CDR3aa: ASSLQGQLLASGEQY

j_gene: TRBJ2-3
v_gene: TRBV5-6
CDR3aa: ASSEGGGTDTQY

j_gene: TRBJ2-3
v_gene: TRBV6-2/TRBV6-3
CDR3aa: ASSYNRVTDTQY

j_gene: TRBJ2-7
v_gene: TRBV20-1
CDR3aa: SAILAYEQY

j_gene: TRBJ2-1
v_gene: TRBV6-4
CDR3aa: ASSDLTGDNEQF

j_gene: TRBJ1-1
v_gene: TRBV10-3
CDR3aa: AISEGQGHNTEAF

j_gene: TRBJ2-3
v_gene: TRBV19
CDR3aa: ASRIAGDRTDTQY

j_gene: TRBJ1-1
v_gene: TRBV13
CDR3aa: ASRNGGFNTEAF

j_gene: TRBJ2-3
v_gene: TRBV21-1
CDR3aa: ASSPKLAGTPPSTDTQY

j_gene: TRBJ2-3
v_gene: TRBV5-1
CDR3aa: ASSLLGLAGGVTDTQY

j_gene: TRBJ2-3
v_gene: TRBV7-2
CDR3aa: ASSSLAGIGTDTQY

j_gene: TRBJ1-2
v_gene: TRBV5-5
CDR3aa: ASSTGQDPNYGYT

j_gene: TRBJ2-6
v_gene: TRBV18
CDR3aa: ASSPDRNTGANVLT

j_gene: TRBJ2-3
v_gene: TRBV5-6
CDR3aa: ASSSGTDTQY

j_gene: TRBJ1-5
v_gene: TRBV2
CDR3aa: ASNPRGGPQH

j_gene: TRBJ2-7
v_gene: TRBV5-6
CDR3aa: ASSYLSGPYEQY